These 23 T cell receptor beta chains originate from one sample sequenced in a study of T cells in Graves' hyperthyroidism and ophthalmopathy. RNA transcripts yielded amplified TCR beta CDR3 regions. First-round RT-PCR of the TCR CDR3 relied on the HTBI primer set. TCRdb re-called the multiplex PCR reads through MiXCR, storing one row per CDR3 protein. The repertoire holds about 520,000 distinct CDR3 sequences, around 22% seen once, with over 9% in the top ten. The source material was blood. The receptors originated from a woman in her 30s with Graves' ophthalmopathy.

This clonotype was counted ten times or more. The chain links TRBV12-3 or TRBV12-4 to TRBJ2-7; 7 bases align to TRBD2. Unmatched junction bases numbered 11, after V lost 7 bases and J lost 5 bases. CDR3 length: 14 amino acids. CDR3 DNA sequence: TGTGCCAGCACTTCCGGGGGGTGGGAGGACGAGCAGTACTTC. Translated: CASTSGGWEDEQYF.

This clonotype was recorded many times. V is TRBV19 and J is TRBJ1-5, with D possibly being TRBD1 (6 bases). Germline loops: CDR1 LNHDA, CDR2 SQIVND (reference sequence). The CDR3 is made up of 16 amino acids. V shed 10 bases and J shed 6 bases, with 25 bases lying between them. The CDR3 nucleotides read TGTGCCACCTACTCCGCGGGCGGGGGGCTCGGTCAGCCCCAGCATTTT. Translated: CATYSAGGGLGQPQHF.

In its sample, this clonotype was seen many times. The chain couples TRBV6-1 to TRBJ1-1, with a tentative D call TRBD1 (5 bases). The germline gives CDR1 MNHNS, CDR2 SASEGT. The CDR3 totals 15 residues. The V gene lost 3 bases and the J gene lost 5 bases, with 16 bases spanning the gap. CDR3 DNA: TGTGCCAGCAGTGACATCGGGGGGGGTAGAACTGAAGCTTTCTTT. The encoded protein is CASSDIGGGRTEAFF.

At least ten counts were recorded for this clonotype. The genes are TRBV20-1 and TRBJ1-5; D ambiguous. V lost 5 bases and J lost 7, with 12 bases in between. The CDR3 runs to 12 residues. Germline CDR1 DFQATT, CDR2 SNEGSKA (reference sequence). The CDR3 here is CSAGGEKQPQHF. The CDR3 nucleotides read TGCAGTGCTGGCGGCGAGAAGCAGCCCCAGCATTTT.

This clonotype has ten or more counts. The chain recombines TRBV5-1 with TRBJ1-1; 10 bases are shared with TRBD1. V lost 1 base to trimming and J lost 4 bases; unmatched junction nucleotides: 1. The CDR3 totals 14 residues. CDR1 SGHRS and CDR2 YFSETQ come from the germline V gene. The CDR3 DNA reads TGCGCCAGCAGCTTGTGGGACAGGGGCACTGAAGCTTTCTTT. This encodes CASSLWDRGTEAFF. The full variable domain, with the rest looked up from reference TRBV5-1 and TRBJ1-1, is KAGVTQTPRYLIKTRGQQVTLSCSPISGHRSVSWYQQTPGQGLQFLFEYFSETQRNKGNFPGRFSGRQFSNSRSEMNVSTLELGDSALYLCASSLWDRGTEAFFGQGTRLTVV.

This clonotype was detected ten times or more. The J gene is TRBJ1-6, the V gene TRBV7-8, with D perhaps matching TRBD1 (5 bases). The germline V gene has CDR1 SGHVS and CDR2 FQNEAQ. The CDR3 contains 15 residues. V was shortened by 0 bases and J by 7 bases, with 10 bases between the two germline ends. The CDR3 nucleotides are TGTGCCAGCAGCTTAGCGCTTGGGGGGAATTCACCCCTCCACTTT. Translated, it gives CASSLALGGNSPLHF.

This clonotype occurred a few times. V gene TRBV12-3 or TRBV12-4 combines with J gene TRBJ1-5, with D tentatively TRBD1 (6 bases). Trimming cost V 6 bases and J 7 bases, with 10 bases left between them. The length of the CDR3 is 12 residues. CDR3 nucleotides: TGTGCCAGCAGACAAGGGGGGCAGCCCCAGCATTTT. Translation: CASRQGGQPQHF.

This clonotype appeared many times. The chain joins TRBV7-2 to TRBJ2-3; D is uncertain. CDR1 is SGHTA and CDR2 is FQGNSA in the germline V gene. The CDR3 has 13 amino acids. The V end was cut by 6 bases, the J end by 3 bases, with 10 bases between. Here the CDR3 reads CASSSVITDTQYF. The CDR3 DNA sequence: TGTGCCAGCAGTTCAGTTATTACAGATACGCAGTATTTT.

There are many counts of this clonotype. The J gene is TRBJ1-5, the V gene TRBV20-1; perhaps TRBD1 as D (5 bases). The CDR3 runs 15 residues. Germline V gene data show CDR1 as DFQATT and CDR2 as SNEGSKA (reference sequence). V lost 3 bases and J lost 1, with 13 bases in between. The CDR3 bases are TGCAGTGCTAGCTACCTGGGACCCAGCAATCAGCCCCAGCATTTT. Translating it yields CSASYLGPSNQPQHF.

Ten or more counts support this clonotype. The chain carries TRBV6-2 or TRBV6-3 and TRBJ1-6; D uncertain. CDR1 and CDR2 from the germline V gene are MNHEY and SVGEGT. Trimming removed 2 bases at V and 8 bases at J, with 16 bases between. CDR3 length equals 16 residues. CDR3 sequence reads: CASSYGGLQRDSPLHF. DNA of the CDR3: TGTGCCAGCAGTTACGGCGGACTTCAAAGGGATTCACCCCTCCACTTT.

The rearrangement uses TRBV20-1 and TRBJ2-5; D is unclear. There are 12 residues in the CDR3. Germline CDR1 DFQATT, CDR2 SNEGSKA (reference sequence). V was pared by 2 bases and J by 4 bases, with 8 bases between. CDR3 residues: CSARKGRETQYF. The CDR3 DNA reads TGCAGTGCTAGAAAGGGTAGAGAGACCCAGTACTTC.

In the case of this clonotype: A much larger clone lies a single base off, so this may be a read error. The chain combines TRBV3-1 with TRBJ2-5; D is unclear. This CDR3 is 15 amino acids long. Germline loops: CDR1 LGHDT, CDR2 YNNKEL (reference sequence). V was pared by 6 bases and J by 5 bases, with 19 bases between. CDR3 coding DNA: TGTGCCAGCAGTCCCGTGACCCCAACGGTCGAGACCCAGTACTTC. Translation: CASSPVTPTVETQYF.

This clonotype turned up a few times. In DNA form, the CDR3 reads TGTGCTAGTCATCCCGGGACAGGGATGAACACTGAAGCTTTCTTT. Amino acid sequence: CASHPGTGMNTEAFF. The chain has TRBV12-5 and TRBJ1-1; 9 bases are a match to TRBD1. Germline lookup yields CDR1 LGHNT and CDR2 FRNRAP. The junction had 7 bases not matched to a gene; V was cut back by 8 bases and J by 0 bases. The CDR3 totals 15 residues.

The rearrangement joins TRBV7-8 to TRBJ1-5; tentatively, D is TRBD1 (6 bases). This CDR3 region has 15 residues. CDR1 is SGHVS, CDR2 FQNEAQ, per germline. Trimming removed 11 bases at V and 3 bases at J, with 20 bases between. DNA of the CDR3: TGTGCCCCAAGCTTAGGTGGGACACTCAATCAGCCCCAGCATTTT. Amino acids: CAPSLGGTLNQPQHF. Supplemented by reference TRBV7-8 and TRBJ1-5, the full variable domain reads GAGVSQSPRYKVAKRGQDVALRCDPISGHVSLFWYQQALGQGPEFLTYFQNEAQLDKSGLPSDRFFAERPEGSVSTLKIQRTQQEDSAVYLCAPSLGGTLNQPQHFGDGTRLSIL.

The chain joins TRBV28 to TRBJ1-2; possible D gene TRBD1, 5 bases. Germline V gene data show CDR1 as MDHEN and CDR2 as SYDVKM. V was shortened by 5 bases and J by 4 bases, with 14 bases between the two germline ends. The CDR3 has 14 amino acids. CDR3 sequence: CASSPPTEPYGYTF. Written as DNA, the CDR3 is TGTGCCAGCAGTCCCCCGACAGAACCCTATGGCTACACCTTC.

This clonotype was counted a few times. The gene calls are TRBV4-1 and TRBJ1-1; a possible D gene is TRBD1 (5 bases). Between the trimmed V and J ends, which lost 1 base and 0 bases, there was a span of 6 bases. The CDR3 is made up of 14 amino acids. Germline V gives CDR1 MGHRA, CDR2 YSYEKL. The CDR3 bases are TGCGCCAGCAGCCAAGTGACAGTGAACACTGAAGCTTTCTTT. It translates to CASSQVTVNTEAFF.

The J gene is TRBJ2-7, the V gene TRBV7-9; 8 bases are a match to TRBD1. The V and J ends lost 5 bases and 7 bases, in that order; junction bases with no gene match: 13. The CDR3 runs to 15 residues. CDR1 is SEHNR and CDR2 is FQNEAQ in the germline V gene (reference sequence). The CDR3 DNA follows: TGTGCCAGCAGCCCGGACAGGGCCTACCCGGGGGAGCAGTACTTC. Residues: CASSPDRAYPGEQYF.

This clonotype has ten or more counts. This chain links TRBV6-2 or TRBV6-3 with TRBJ2-7; TRBD1 is a possible D gene (6 bases). Per the germline V gene, CDR1 is MNHEY and CDR2 is SVGEGT. CDR3 size: 12 residues. With 5 bases removed from V and 6 bases from J, the gap between germline ends came to 11 bases. The CDR3 region is CASSRGQSEQYF. DNA of the CDR3: TGTGCCAGCAGTCGAGGACAGAGCGAGCAGTACTTC.

V usage is TRBV24-1 and J usage is TRBJ2-7, with D uncertain. The CDR3 is 14 amino acids. The ends were cut back, 4 bases at V and 2 bases at J, with 11 bases in the middle. Germline CDR1 KGHDR, CDR2 SFDVKD. The CDR3 region has the DNA TGTGCCACCAGTGAGGCAGGCCGGACCTACGAGCAGTACTTC. It is translated as CATSEAGRTYEQYF.

This clonotype was seen a few times. The chain uses TRBV5-1 and TRBJ2-7; tentative D call: TRBD2 (6 bases). CDR1 SGHRS and CDR2 YFSETQ come from the germline V gene. V dropped 3 bases and J dropped 0 bases, with 13 bases sitting between them. This CDR3 contains 15 residues. The CDR3 spells CASSWRGRSSYEQYF. The CDR3 DNA follows: TGCGCCAGCAGCTGGAGGGGAAGGTCCTCCTACGAGCAGTACTTC.

The rearrangement links TRBV12-3 or TRBV12-4 to TRBJ2-7; maybe TRBD2 (6 bases). V was pared by 6 bases and J by 4 bases, with 16 bases between. The CDR3 is made up of 14 amino acids. The CDR3 protein is CASSLGRGIYEQYF. CDR3 sequence (DNA): TGTGCCAGCAGCCTAGGACGGGGGATATACGAGCAGTACTTC.

CDR3 coding DNA: TGTGCCAGCAGTTACGGGACAGGGAGAGAGACCCAGTACTTC. It translates to CASSYGTGRETQYF. The chain is built from TRBV12-3 or TRBV12-4 and TRBJ2-5; 9 bases map to TRBD1. After removal of 4 bases from V and 4 bases from J, the junction contained 4 bases not matched to a gene. This CDR3 comprises 14 residues.

This clonotype was detected many times. The genes are TRBV12-3 or TRBV12-4 and TRBJ2-7; D is undetermined. The CDR3 consists of 13 residues. Trimming pared 3 bases from V and 3 bases from J, leaving 9 bases between. The CDR3: CASSFQTIYEQYF. CDR3 nucleotide sequence: TGTGCCAGCAGTTTTCAGACGATCTACGAGCAGTACTTC.